One sample yielded the 8 T cell receptor beta chains listed below, sequenced in a study of blood T cell repertoires in COVID-19. Using immunoSEQ multiplex PCR, the repertoire was profiled, and TCRdb retains in-frame clones only, with some absent. The data contain about 22,000 clones, 83% of them singletons. The sequencing input was peripheral blood. All receptors derive from a man between 65 and 85 years old with acute or convalescent COVID-19.

This CDR3 reads CATSRPGQGLDTQYF. The CDR3 DNA reads TGTGCCACCAGCCGTCCGGGACAGGGGCTGGATACGCAGTATTTT. The gene calls are TRBV15 and TRBJ2-3; 10 bases align to TRBD1. There are 15 residues in the CDR3. In germline, CDR1 is LNHNV, CDR2 YYDKDF (reference sequence). V shed 5 bases, J shed 6 bases, and the junction held 8 bases outside the gene matches. The full variable domain, completed using reference TRBV15 and TRBJ2-3, is DAMVIQNPRYQVTQFGKPVTLSCSQTLNHNVMYWYQQKSSQAPKLLFHYYDKDFNNEADTPDNFQSRRPNTSFCFLDIRSPGLGDTAMYLCATSRPGQGLDTQYFGPGTRLTVL.

CDR3 coding DNA: TGTGCCAGCAGTTTGGGGGCACGGTCCGAGACCCAGTACTTC. Amino acids: CASSLGARSETQYF. V and J are TRBV28 and TRBJ2-5; D may be TRBD1 (6 bases). Per the germline V gene, CDR1 is MDHEN and CDR2 is SYDVKM. V was shortened by 3 bases and J by 5 bases, with 13 bases between the two germline ends. The length of the CDR3 is 14 residues.

This chain links TRBV7-6 with TRBJ1-2; 8 nucleotides align to TRBD1. This CDR3 region has 13 residues. The trim removed 10 bases at V and 4 bases at J, leaving 8 bases unmatched. In germline, CDR1 is SGHVS, CDR2 FNYEAQ. CDR3 sequence: CATSRGQGYGYTF. The CDR3 bases are TGTGCCACCTCTCGTGGACAGGGCTATGGCTACACCTTC.

The rearrangement uses TRBV5-1 and TRBJ1-1; D call uncertain. The V end was cut by 2 bases, the J end by 6 bases, with 14 bases between. Germline lookup yields CDR1 SGHRS and CDR2 YFSETQ. This CDR3 comprises 14 residues. The CDR3 reads CASSFPRDGAEAFF. The DNA for the CDR3 is TGCGCCAGCAGCTTCCCCCGCGATGGAGCTGAAGCTTTCTTT.

The rearrangement links TRBV4-3 to TRBJ1-2; D is unclear. This CDR3 spans 15 amino acids. V was shortened by 3 bases and J by 0 bases, with 11 bases between the two germline ends. In germline, CDR1 is LGHNA, CDR2 YSLEER. The CDR3 loop is CASSHGESSNYGYTF. The CDR3 bases are TGCGCCAGCAGCCACGGGGAGTCTTCTAACTATGGCTACACCTTC.

In DNA form, the CDR3 reads TGCGCCAGCAGCCGTCCTGGACAGCACTACGAGCAGTACTTC. Encoded protein: CASSRPGQHYEQYF. This chain uses TRBV4-1 with TRBJ2-7; the D gene is possibly TRBD1 (6 bases). There are 14 residues in the CDR3. V dropped 4 bases and J dropped 3 bases, with 13 bases sitting between them. Germline V CDR1 and CDR2: MGHRA, YSYEKL.

This chain connects TRBV2 to TRBJ1-5, with D perhaps TRBD1 (6 bases). Per the germline V gene, CDR1 is SNHLY and CDR2 is FYNNEI. This CDR3 comprises 12 residues. The V and J ends lost 6 bases and 7 bases respectively, with 10 bases between them. In nucleotides, the CDR3 is TGTGCCAGCAGGAGGGGGGGACAGCCCCAGCATTTT. Encoded protein: CASRRGGQPQHF.

The rearrangement links TRBV9 to TRBJ2-3; 10 nucleotides agree with TRBD2. V was pared by 4 bases and J by 0 bases, with 5 bases of the junction left unmatched. CDR3 length: 16 residues. Germline V gene data show CDR1 as SGDLS and CDR2 as YYNGEE. CDR3 coding DNA: TGTGCCAGCAGCTTGCAAGCGGGGGGGAGCACAGATACGCAGTATTTT. Translated: CASSLQAGGSTDTQYF.